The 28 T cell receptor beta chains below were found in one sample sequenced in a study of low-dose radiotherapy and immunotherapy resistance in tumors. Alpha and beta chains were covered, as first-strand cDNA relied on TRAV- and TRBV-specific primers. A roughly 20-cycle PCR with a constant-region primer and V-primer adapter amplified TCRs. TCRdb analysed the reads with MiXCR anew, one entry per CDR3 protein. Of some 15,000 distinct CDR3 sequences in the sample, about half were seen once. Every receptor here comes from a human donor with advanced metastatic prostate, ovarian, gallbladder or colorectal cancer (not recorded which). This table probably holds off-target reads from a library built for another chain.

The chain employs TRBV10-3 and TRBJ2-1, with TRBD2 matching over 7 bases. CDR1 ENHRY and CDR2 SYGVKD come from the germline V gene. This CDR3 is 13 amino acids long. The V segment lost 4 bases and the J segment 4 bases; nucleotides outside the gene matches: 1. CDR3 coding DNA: TGTGCCATCAGTGGGGGGGGGTACAATGAGCAGTTCTTC. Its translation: CAISGGGYNEQFF.

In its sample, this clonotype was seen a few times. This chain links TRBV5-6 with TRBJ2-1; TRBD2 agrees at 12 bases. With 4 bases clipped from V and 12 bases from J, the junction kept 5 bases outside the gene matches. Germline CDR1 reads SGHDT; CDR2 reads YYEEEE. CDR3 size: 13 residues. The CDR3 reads CASSKTSGGPQFF. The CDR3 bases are TGTGCCAGCAGCAAAACTAGCGGGGGGCCGCAGTTCTTC.

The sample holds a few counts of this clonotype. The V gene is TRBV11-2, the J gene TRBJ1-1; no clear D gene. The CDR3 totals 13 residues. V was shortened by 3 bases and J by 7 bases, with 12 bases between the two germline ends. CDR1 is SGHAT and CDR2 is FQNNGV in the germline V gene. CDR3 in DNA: TGTGCCAGCAGCTTCGCTCCGGGATTTGAAGCTTTCTTT. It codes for CASSFAPGFEAFF. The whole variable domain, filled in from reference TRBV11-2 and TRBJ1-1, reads EAGVAQSPRYKIIEKRQSVAFWCNPISGHATLYWYQQILGQGPKLLIQFQNNGVVDDSQLPKDRFSAERLKGVDSTLKIQPAKLEDSAVYLCASSFAPGFEAFFGQGTRLTVV.

As DNA, the CDR3 is TGTGCCAGCACCGAGCGGACAGGAGCCTACGAGCAGTACTTC. Amino acids: CASTERTGAYEQYF. This chain links TRBV11-1 with TRBJ2-7, with 7 bases fitting TRBD1. Per germline, CDR1 SGHAT and CDR2 FQDESV (reference sequence). CDR3 length: 14 amino acids. V was clipped by 7 bases and J by 2 bases; unmatched bases: 8.

CDR3 amino acids: CSAIIRSFDEQFF. DNA of the CDR3: TGCAGTGCTATCATCCGGAGCTTCGATGAGCAGTTCTTC. V usage is TRBV20-1 and J usage is TRBJ2-1, with D uncertain. The CDR3 loop spans 13 amino acids. V dropped 4 bases and J dropped 8 bases, with 15 bases sitting between them. Germline CDR1 is DFQATT and CDR2 is SNEGSKA (reference sequence).

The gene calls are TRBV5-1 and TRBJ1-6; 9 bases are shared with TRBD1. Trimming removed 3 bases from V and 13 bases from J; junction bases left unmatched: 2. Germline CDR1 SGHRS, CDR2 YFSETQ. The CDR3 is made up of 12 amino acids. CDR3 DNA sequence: TGCGCCAGCAGCTCAGGGACAGGGCCCCTCCACTTT. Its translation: CASSSGTGPLHF.

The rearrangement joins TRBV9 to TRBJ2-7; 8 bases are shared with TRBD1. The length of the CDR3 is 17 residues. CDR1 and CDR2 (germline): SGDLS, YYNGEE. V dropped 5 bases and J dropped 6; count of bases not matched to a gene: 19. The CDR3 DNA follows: TGTGCCAGCAGTTCCCCCCGGAAGGACAGGGTGTCTATCGAGCAGTACTTC. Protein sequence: CASSSPRKDRVSIEQYF.

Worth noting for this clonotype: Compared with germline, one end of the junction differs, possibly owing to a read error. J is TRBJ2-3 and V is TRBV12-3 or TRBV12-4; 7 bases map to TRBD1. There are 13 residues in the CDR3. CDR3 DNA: TGTGCCAGCAGTTTTGGGACAGCCGATACGCTGTATTTT. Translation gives CASSFGTADTLYF.

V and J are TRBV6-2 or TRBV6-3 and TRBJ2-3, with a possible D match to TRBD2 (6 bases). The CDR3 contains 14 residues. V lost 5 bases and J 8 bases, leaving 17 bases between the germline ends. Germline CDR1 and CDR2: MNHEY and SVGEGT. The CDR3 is CASSGGSPSGTQYF. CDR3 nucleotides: TGTGCCAGCAGTGGAGGGAGTCCCTCGGGTACGCAGTATTTT.

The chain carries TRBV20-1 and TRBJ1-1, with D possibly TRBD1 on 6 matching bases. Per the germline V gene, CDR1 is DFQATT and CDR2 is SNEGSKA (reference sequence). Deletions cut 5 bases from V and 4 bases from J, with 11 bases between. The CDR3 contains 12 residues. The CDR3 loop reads CSASTGFTEAFF. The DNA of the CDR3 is TGCAGTGCTTCAACAGGGTTCACTGAAGCTTTCTTT.

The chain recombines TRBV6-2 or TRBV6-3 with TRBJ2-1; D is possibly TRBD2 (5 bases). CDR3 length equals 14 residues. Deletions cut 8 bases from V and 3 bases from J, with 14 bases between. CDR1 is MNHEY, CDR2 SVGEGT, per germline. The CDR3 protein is CASFTRWGYNEQFF. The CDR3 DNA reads TGTGCCAGCTTCACTAGATGGGGCTACAATGAGCAGTTCTTC.

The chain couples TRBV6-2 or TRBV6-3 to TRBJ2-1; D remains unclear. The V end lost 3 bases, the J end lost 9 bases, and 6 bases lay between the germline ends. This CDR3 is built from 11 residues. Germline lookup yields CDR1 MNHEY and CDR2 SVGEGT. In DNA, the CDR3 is TGTGCCAGCAGTTATAACAGTGAGCAGTTCTTC. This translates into CASSYNSEQFF.

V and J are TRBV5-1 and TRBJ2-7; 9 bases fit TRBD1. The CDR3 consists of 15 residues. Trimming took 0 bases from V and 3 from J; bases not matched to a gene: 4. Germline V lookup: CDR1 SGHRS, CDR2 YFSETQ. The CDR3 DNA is TGCGCCAGCAGCTTGGGGACAGGGGACCGCTACGAGCAGTACTTC. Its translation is CASSLGTGDRYEQYF.

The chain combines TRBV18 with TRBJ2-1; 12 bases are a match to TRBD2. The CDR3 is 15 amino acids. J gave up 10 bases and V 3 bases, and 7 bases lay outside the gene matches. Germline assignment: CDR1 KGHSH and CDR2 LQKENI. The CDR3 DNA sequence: TGTGCCAGCTCACCTTGGACTAGCGGGATGGGGGAGCAGTTCTTC. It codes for CASSPWTSGMGEQFF.

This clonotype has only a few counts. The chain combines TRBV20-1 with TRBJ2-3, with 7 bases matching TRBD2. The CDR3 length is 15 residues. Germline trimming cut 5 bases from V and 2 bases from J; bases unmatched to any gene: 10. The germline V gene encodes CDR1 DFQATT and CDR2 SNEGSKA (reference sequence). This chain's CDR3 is CSAPNGGFATDTQYF. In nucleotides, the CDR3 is TGCAGTGCTCCAAACGGGGGGTTTGCCACAGATACGCAGTATTTT.

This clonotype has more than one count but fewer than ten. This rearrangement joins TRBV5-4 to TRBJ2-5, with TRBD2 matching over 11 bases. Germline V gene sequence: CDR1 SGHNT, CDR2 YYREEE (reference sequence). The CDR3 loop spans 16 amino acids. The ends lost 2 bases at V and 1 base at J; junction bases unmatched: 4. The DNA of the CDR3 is TGTGCCAGCAGCTTTGGTAGCGGGGGGGCCCAAGAGACCCAGTACTTC. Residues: CASSFGSGGAQETQYF.

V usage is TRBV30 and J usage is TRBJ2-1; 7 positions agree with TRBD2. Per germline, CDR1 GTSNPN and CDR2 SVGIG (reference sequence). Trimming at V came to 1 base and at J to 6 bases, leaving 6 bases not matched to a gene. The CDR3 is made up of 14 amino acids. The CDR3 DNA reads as TGTGCCTGGAGTGGGACTAGTTCGGCCAATGAGCAGTTCTTC. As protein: CAWSGTSSANEQFF. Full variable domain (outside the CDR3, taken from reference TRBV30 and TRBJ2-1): SQTIHQWPATLVQPVGSPLSLECTVEGTSNPNLYWYRQAAGRGLQLLFYSVGIGQISSEVPQNLSASRPQDRQFILSSKKLLLSDSGFYLCAWSGTSSANEQFFGPGTRLTVL.

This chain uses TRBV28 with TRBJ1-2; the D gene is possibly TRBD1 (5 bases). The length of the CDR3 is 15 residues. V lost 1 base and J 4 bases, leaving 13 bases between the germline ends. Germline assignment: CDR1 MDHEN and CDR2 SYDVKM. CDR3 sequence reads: CASSLSSWGTYGYTF. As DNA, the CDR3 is TGTGCCAGCAGTTTATCCTCCTGGGGGACCTATGGCTACACCTTC.

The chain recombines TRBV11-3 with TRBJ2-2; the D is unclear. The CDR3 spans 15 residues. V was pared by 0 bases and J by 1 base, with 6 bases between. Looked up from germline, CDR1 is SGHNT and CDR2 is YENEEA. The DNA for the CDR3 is TGTGCCAGCAGCTTAGACACGATGAACACCGGGGAGCTGTTTTTT. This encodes CASSLDTMNTGELFF.

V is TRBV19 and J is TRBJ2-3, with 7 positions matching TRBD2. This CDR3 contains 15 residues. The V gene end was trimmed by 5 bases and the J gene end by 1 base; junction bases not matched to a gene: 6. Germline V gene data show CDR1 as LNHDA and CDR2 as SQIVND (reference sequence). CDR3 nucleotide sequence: TGTGCCAGTAGTGTCGAAGCGGGACGCACAGATACGCAGTATTTT. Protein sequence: CASSVEAGRTDTQYF.

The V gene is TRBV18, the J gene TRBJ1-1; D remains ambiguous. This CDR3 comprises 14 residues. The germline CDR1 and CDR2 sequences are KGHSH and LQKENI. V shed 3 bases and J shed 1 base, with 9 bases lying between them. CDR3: CASSPPVGNTEAFF. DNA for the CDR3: TGTGCCAGCTCACCCCCGGTAGGGAACACTGAAGCTTTCTTT. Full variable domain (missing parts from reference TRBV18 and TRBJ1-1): NAGVMQNPRHLVRRRGQEARLRCSPMKGHSHVYWYRQLPEEGLKFMVYLQKENIIDESGMPKERFSAEFPKEGPSILRIQQVVRGDSAAYFCASSPPVGNTEAFFGQGTRLTVV.

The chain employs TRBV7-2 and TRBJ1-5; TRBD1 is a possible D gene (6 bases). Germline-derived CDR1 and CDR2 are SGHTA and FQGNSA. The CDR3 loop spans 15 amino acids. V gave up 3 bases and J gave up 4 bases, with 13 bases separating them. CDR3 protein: CASSFARGQNQPQHF. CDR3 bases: TGTGCCAGCAGCTTTGCCAGGGGCCAGAATCAGCCCCAGCATTTT.

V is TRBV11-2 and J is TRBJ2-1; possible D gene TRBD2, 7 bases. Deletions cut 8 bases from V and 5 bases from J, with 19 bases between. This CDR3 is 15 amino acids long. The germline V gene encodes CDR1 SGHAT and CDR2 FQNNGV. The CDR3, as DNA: TGTGCCAGCCGTCCGAGGGGGGGAATAGACAATGAGCAGTTCTTC. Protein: CASRPRGGIDNEQFF.

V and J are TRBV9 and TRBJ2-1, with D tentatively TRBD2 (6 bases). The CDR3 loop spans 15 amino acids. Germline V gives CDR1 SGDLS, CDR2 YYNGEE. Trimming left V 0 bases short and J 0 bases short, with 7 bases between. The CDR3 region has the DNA TGTGCCAGCAGCGTAGTGGGGGGCTCCTACAATGAGCAGTTCTTC. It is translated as CASSVVGGSYNEQFF.

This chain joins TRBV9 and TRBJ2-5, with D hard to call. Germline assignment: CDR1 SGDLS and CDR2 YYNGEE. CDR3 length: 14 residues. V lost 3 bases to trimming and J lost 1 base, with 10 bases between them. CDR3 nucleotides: TGTGCCAGCAGCGCCCGGAACACCCAAGAGACCCAGTACTTC. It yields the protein CASSARNTQETQYF.

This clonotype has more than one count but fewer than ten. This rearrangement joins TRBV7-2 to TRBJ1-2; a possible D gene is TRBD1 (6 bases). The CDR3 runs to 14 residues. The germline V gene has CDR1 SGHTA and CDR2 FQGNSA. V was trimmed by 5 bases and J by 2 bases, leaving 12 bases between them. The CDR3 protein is CASSLDSANYGYTF. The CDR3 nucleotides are TGTGCCAGCAGCCTGGACAGTGCCAACTATGGCTACACCTTC. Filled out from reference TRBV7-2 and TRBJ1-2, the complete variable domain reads GAGVSQSPSNKVTEKGKDVELRCDPISGHTALYWYRQSLGQGLEFLIYFQGNSAPDKSGLPSDRFSAERTGGSVSTLTIQRTQQEDSAVYLCASSLDSANYGYTFGSGTRLTVV.

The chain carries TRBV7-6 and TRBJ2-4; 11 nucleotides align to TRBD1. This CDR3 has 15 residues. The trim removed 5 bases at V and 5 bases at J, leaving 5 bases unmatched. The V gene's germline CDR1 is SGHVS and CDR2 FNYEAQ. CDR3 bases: TGTGCCAGCAGCCCCGGGACAGGGGGGGAAAACATTCAGTACTTC. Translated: CASSPGTGGENIQYF. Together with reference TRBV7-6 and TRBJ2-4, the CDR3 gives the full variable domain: GAGVSQSPRYKVTKRGQDVALRCDPISGHVSLYWYRQALGQGPEFLTYFNYEAQQDKSGLPNDRFSAERPEGSISTLTIQRTEQRDSAMYRCASSPGTGGENIQYFGAGTRLSVL.

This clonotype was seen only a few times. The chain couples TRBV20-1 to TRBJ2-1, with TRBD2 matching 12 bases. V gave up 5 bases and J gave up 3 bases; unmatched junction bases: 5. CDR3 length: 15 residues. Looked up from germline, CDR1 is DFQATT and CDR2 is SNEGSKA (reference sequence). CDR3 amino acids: CSALGLAGYYNEQFF. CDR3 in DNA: TGCAGTGCTCTTGGACTAGCGGGATACTACAATGAGCAGTTCTTC.